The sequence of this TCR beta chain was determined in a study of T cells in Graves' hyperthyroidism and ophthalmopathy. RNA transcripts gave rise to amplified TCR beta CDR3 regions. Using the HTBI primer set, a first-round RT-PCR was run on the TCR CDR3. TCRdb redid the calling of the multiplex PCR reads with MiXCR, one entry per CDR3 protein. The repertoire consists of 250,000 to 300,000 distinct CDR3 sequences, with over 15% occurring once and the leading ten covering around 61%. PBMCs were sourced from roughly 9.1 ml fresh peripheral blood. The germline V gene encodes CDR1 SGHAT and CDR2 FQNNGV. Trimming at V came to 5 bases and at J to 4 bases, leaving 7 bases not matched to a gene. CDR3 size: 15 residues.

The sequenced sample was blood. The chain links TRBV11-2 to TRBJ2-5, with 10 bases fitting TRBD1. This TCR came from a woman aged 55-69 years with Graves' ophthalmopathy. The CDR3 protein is CASSGMWTGGETQYF. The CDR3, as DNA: TGTGCCAGCAGCGGGATGTGGACAGGGGGAGAGACCCAGTACTTC.